This record concerns one T cell receptor beta chain sequence. The antigen remains unidentified. This sample stems from a study of OX40 agonist ivuxolimab in advanced cancers. For the study at large: The patients' treatment was ivuxolimab, an agonistic anti-OX40 (CD134) antibody. Participants could have had prior anti-PD-1, anti-PD-L1 or anti-CTLA-4 therapy, and less than 45% had some. Of the patients, three showed partial responses, one with hepatocellular carcinoma and two with cutaneous melanoma. Study results and limitations: CD4+ and CD8+ T cells in blood underwent clonal expansion by week 6 at 0.1 to 3.0 mg/kg.

Germline CDR1 and CDR2: MNHNS and SASEGT. The trim removed 0 bases at V and 0 bases at J, leaving 6 bases unmatched. CDR3 length equals 17 residues. Here immunoSEQ multiplex PCR was the method, and the copy in TCRdb shows in-frame clones only, minus some. This sample has 100,000 to 120,000 clones, with about nine tenths found just once. The sequencing used CD4+ or CD8+ T cells sorted from blood, collected in a trial of the OX40 agonist ivuxolimab. The source is an adult with an advanced solid tumor such as melanoma, head and neck, liver or kidney cancer. This chain uses TRBV6-1 with TRBJ2-7, with 9 bases matching TRBD1. CDR3 protein: CASSEAPTGGTSYEQYF. The CDR3 DNA is TGTGCCAGCAGTGAAGCGCCGACAGGGGGTACCTCCTACGAGCAGTACTTC.